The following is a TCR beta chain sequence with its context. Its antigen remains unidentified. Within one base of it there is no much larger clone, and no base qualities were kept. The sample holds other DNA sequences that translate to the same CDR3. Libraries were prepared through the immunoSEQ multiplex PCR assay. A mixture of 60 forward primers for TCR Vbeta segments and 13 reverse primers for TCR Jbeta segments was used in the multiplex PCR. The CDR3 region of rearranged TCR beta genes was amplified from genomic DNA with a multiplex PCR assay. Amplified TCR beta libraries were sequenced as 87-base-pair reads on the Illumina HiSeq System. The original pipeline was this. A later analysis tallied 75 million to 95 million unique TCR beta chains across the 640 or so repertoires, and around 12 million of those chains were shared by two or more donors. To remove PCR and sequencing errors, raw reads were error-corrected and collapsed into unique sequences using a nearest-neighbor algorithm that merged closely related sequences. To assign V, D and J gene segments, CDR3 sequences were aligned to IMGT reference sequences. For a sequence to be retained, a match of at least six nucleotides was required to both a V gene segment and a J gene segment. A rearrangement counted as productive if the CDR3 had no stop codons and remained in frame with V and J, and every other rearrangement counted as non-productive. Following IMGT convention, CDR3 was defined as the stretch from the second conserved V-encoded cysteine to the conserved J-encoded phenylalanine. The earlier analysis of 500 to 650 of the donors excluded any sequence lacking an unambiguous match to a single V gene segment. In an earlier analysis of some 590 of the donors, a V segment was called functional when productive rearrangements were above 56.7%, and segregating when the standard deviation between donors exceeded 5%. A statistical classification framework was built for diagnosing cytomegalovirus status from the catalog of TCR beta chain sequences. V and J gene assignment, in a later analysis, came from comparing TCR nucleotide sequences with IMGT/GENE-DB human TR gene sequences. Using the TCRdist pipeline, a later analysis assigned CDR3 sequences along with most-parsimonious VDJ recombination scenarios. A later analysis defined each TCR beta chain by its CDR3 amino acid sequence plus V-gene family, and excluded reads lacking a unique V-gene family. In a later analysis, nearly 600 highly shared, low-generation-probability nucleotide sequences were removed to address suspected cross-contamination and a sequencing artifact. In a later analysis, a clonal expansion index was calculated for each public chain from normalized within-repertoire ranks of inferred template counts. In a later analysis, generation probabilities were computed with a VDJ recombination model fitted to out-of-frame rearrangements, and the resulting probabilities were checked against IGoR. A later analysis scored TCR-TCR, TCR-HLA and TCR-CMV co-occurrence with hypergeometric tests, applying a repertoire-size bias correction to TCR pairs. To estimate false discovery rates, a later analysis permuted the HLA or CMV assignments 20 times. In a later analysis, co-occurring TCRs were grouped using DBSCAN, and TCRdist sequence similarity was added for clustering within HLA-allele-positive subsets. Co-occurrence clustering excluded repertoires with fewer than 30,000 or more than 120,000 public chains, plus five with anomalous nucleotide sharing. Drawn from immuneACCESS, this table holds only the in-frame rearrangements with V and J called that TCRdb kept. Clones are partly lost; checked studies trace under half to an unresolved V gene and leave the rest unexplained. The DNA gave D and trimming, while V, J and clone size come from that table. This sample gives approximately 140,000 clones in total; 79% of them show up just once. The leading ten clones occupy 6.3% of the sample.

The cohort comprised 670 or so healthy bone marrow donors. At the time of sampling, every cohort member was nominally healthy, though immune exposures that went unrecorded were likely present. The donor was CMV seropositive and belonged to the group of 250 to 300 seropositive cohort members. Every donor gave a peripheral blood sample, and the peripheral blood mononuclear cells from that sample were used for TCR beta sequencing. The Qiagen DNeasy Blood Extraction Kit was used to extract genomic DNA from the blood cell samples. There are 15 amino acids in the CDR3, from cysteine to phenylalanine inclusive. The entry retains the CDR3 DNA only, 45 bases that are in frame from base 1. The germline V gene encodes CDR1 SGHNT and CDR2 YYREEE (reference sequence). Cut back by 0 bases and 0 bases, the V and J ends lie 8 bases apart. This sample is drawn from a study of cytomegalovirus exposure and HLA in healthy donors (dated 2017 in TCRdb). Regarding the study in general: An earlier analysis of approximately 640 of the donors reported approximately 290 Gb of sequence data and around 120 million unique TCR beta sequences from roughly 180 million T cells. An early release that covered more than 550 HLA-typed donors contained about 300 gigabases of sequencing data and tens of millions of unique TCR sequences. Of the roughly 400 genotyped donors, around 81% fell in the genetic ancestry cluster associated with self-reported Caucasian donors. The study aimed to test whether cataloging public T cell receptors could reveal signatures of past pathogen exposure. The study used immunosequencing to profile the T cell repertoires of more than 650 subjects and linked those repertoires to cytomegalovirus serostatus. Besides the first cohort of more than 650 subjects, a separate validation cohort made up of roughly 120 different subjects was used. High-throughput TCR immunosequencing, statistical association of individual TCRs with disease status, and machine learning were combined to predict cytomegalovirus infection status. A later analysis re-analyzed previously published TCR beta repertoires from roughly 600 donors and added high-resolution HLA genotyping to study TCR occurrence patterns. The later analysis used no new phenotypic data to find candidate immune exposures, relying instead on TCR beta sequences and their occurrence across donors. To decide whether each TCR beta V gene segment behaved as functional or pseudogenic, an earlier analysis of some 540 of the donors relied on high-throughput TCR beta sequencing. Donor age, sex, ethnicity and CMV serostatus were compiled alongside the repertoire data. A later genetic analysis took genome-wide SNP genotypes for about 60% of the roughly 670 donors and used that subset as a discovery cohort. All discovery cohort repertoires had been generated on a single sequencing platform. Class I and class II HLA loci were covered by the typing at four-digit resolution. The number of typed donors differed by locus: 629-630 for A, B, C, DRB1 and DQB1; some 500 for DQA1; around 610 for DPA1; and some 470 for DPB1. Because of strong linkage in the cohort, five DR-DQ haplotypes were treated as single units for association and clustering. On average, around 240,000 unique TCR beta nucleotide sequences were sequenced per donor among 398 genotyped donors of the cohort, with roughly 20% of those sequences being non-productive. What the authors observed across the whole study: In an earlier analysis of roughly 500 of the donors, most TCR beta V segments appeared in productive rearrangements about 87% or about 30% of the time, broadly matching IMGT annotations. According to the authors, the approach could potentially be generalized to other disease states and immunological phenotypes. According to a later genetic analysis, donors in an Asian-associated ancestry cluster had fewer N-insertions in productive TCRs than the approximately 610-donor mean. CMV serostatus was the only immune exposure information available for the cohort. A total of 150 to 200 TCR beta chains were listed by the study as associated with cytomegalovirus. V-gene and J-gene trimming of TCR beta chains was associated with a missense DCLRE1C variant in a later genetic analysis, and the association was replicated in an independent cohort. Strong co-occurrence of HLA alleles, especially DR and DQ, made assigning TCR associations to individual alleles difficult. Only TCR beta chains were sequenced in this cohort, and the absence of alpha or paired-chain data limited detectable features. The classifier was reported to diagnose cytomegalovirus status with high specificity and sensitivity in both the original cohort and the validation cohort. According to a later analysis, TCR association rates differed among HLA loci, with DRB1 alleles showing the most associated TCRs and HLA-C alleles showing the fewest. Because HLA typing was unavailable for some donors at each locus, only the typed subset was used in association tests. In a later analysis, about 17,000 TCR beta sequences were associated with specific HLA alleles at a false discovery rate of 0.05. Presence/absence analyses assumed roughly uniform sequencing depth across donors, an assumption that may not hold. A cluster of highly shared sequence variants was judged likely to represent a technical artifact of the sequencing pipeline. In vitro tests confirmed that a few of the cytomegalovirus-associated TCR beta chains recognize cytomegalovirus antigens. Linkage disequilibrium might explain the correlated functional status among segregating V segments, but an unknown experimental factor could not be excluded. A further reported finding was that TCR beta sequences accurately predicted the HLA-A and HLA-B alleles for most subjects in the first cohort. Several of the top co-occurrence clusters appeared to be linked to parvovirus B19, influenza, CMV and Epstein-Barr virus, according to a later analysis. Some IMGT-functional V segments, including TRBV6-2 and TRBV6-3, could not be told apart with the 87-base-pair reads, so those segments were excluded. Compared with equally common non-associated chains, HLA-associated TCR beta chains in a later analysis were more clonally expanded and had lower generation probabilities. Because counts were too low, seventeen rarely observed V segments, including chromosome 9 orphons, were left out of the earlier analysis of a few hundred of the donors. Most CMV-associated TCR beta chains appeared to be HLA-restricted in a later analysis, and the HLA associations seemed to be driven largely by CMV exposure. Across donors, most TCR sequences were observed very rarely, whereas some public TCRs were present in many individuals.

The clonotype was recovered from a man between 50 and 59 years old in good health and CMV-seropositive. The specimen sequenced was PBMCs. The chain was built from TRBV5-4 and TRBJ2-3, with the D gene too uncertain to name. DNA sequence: TGTGCCAGCAGCTTGGTGGCGGTTAGCACAGATACGCAGTATTTT. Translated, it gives CASSLVAVSTDTQYF.